These 16 T cell receptor beta chains were sequenced from one sample in a study of Ad26.COV2.S vaccination and SARS-CoV-2 variants. Indicated treatment: roughly 19 received Ad26.COV2.S at low or high dose, single or two shots; roughly five received placebo; per-sample allocation not given. Specimens were obtained on day 63 following the first vaccine or placebo injection. Repertoires were generated with immunoSEQ multiplex PCR, while TCRdb's copy carries only in-frame clones and drops some. The sample includes about 680,000 clones, 80% to 90% of them seen just once. The specimen was peripheral blood, collected in a trial of Ad26.COV2.S vaccine versus placebo. The source of these receptors is a person aged 18-60 years who received the Ad26.COV2.S COVID-19 vaccine or a placebo.

The CDR3 bases are TGTGCCAGCAGCCTCCAGGGTGGGAACGAGCAGTACTTC. Protein sequence: CASSLQGGNEQYF. This sequence joins TRBV11-2 and TRBJ2-7, with D possibly matching TRBD1 (5 bases). This CDR3 is built from 13 residues. Per the germline V gene, CDR1 is SGHAT and CDR2 is FQNNGV. Trimming cost V 5 bases and J 5 bases, with 13 bases left between them.

This rearrangement joins TRBV7-6 to TRBJ2-7, with D unclear. CDR1 and CDR2 (germline): SGHVS, FNYEAQ. The V and J ends lost 1 base and 7 bases respectively, with 14 bases between them. This CDR3 is 14 amino acids long. The CDR3 DNA is TGTGCCAGCAGCTTAGGTTTAGGGCGATGGGAGCAGTACTTC. As protein: CASSLGLGRWEQYF.

This chain links TRBV7-9 with TRBJ2-1; D may be TRBD2 (6 bases). V lost 5 bases and J 0 bases, leaving 20 bases between the germline ends. Per germline, CDR1 SEHNR and CDR2 FQNEAQ (reference sequence). The CDR3 has 18 amino acids. CDR3 nucleotide sequence: TGTGCCAGCAGCCGCCCGGCCGGGGCGGGGCCCTCCTACAATGAGCAGTTCTTC. It is translated as CASSRPAGAGPSYNEQFF. The complete variable domain, with remaining parts taken from reference TRBV7-9 and TRBJ2-1, reads DTGVSQNPRHKITKRGQNVTFRCDPISEHNRLYWYRQTLGQGPEFLTYFQNEAQLEKSRLLSDRFSAERPKGSFSTLEIQRTEQGDSAMYLCASSRPAGAGPSYNEQFFGPGTRLTVL.

The chain combines TRBV5-5 with TRBJ2-7; D gene ambiguous. In germline, CDR1 is SGHKS, CDR2 YYEKEE (reference sequence). CDR3 length: 11 residues. The V gene lost 0 bases and the J gene lost 7 bases, with 5 bases spanning the gap. The CDR3 sequence: CASSLVREQYF. CDR3 bases: TGTGCCAGCAGCTTGGTTCGGGAGCAGTACTTC.

This rearrangement joins TRBV19 to TRBJ2-7; D is unclear. There are 12 residues in the CDR3. The V end lost 4 bases, the J end lost 7 bases, and 11 bases lay between the germline ends. The germline gives CDR1 LNHDA, CDR2 SQIVND (reference sequence). The CDR3, as DNA: TGTGCCAGTAGTAGCAGAAATGGTGAGCAGTACTTC. Translation: CASSSRNGEQYF.

The chain employs TRBV3-1 (or the pseudogene TRBV3-2) and TRBJ2-1; TRBD2 agrees at 9 bases. The CDR3 runs 19 residues. Per germline, CDR1 LGHDT and CDR2 YNNKEL (reference sequence). J lost 5 bases, V lost 1 base, and 15 bases had no gene match. The CDR3 coding sequence is TGTGCCAGCAGCCAAGTAAACGCGGGAGGGGCTCGCTTAAACAATGAGCAGTTCTTC. Its protein is CASSQVNAGGARLNNEQFF.

The DNA of the CDR3 is TGTGCCTGGAGTGAGGACCTCCGGCGGGAGCAGTTCTTC. As protein: CAWSEDLRREQFF. V gene TRBV30 combines with J gene TRBJ2-1; D gene ambiguous. Germline lookup yields CDR1 GTSNPN and CDR2 SVGIG (reference sequence). The CDR3 consists of 13 residues. V was clipped by 1 base and J by 10 bases, with 14 bases between them.

Comments on this clone: At one end, the junction sequence differs from germline, possibly due to a read error. The sample contains more than one DNA sequence encoding this CDR3. This sequence joins TRBV7-2 and TRBJ2-2; D gene unclear. This CDR3 has 13 amino acids. From germline, CDR1 is SGHTA and CDR2 FQGNSA. The CDR3 reads CASSLGNTGELFF. DNA for the CDR3: TGTGCCAGCAGTTTAGGGAACACCGGGGAGCTGTTTTTT.

This clone was observed a single time. The chain employs TRBV9 and TRBJ2-2; D ambiguous. CDR1 SGDLS and CDR2 YYNGEE come from the germline V gene. There are 13 residues in the CDR3. V lost 3 bases and J lost 3, with 6 bases in between. The CDR3 loop is CASSGHDTGELFF. CDR3 in DNA: TGTGCCAGCAGCGGTCACGACACCGGGGAGCTGTTTTTT.

The chain carries TRBV4-2 and TRBJ1-5, with 10 bases lining up with TRBD1. V shed 1 base and J 4 bases; nucleotides not matched to a gene: 4. CDR1 LGHNA and CDR2 YNFKEQ come from the germline V gene. The length of the CDR3 is 16 residues. The CDR3 here is CASSQGDRGKNQPQHF. The CDR3 nucleotides are TGTGCCAGCAGCCAAGGGGACAGGGGAAAGAATCAGCCCCAGCATTTT.

The rearrangement joins TRBV3-1 (or the pseudogene TRBV3-2) to TRBJ1-4, with 9 bases fitting TRBD1. V lost 3 bases to trimming and J lost 2 bases; unmatched junction nucleotides: 1. Germline values: CDR1 LGHDT, CDR2 YNNKEL (reference sequence). The CDR3 has 15 residues. The CDR3: CASSQGTGTNEKLFF. The CDR3 DNA sequence: TGTGCCAGCAGCCAGGGGACAGGGACTAATGAAAAACTGTTTTTT.

This clone showed up just a few times. The chain combines TRBV27 with TRBJ1-5, with unresolved D. Trimming took off 3 bases at V and 0 bases at J, with 6 bases between the two ends. The CDR3 has 14 residues. Germline values: CDR1 MNHEY, CDR2 SMNVEV (reference sequence). CDR3 DNA: TGTGCCAGCAGTTTGGAGCATAGCAATCAGCCCCAGCATTTT. It yields the protein CASSLEHSNQPQHF.

The chain has TRBV2 and TRBJ2-3; the D gene is possibly TRBD2 (5 bases). Germline V lookup: CDR1 SNHLY, CDR2 FYNNEI. V lost 9 bases and J 2 bases, leaving 15 bases between the germline ends. This CDR3 has 14 amino acids. The CDR3 is CARGLAGSTDTQYF. CDR3 nucleotides: TGTGCCAGAGGTCTCGCGGGTTCCACAGATACGCAGTATTTT.

About this clone: The identical CDR3 is also encoded by other nucleotide sequences in the sample. The V gene is TRBV2, the J gene TRBJ2-7; D call uncertain. This CDR3 is 11 amino acids long. Germline V gene sequence: CDR1 SNHLY, CDR2 FYNNEI. V lost 4 bases to trimming and J lost 4 bases, with 5 bases between them. The CDR3: CASSVRYEQYF. As DNA, the CDR3 is TGTGCCAGCAGTGTCCGATACGAGCAGTACTTC.

This chain connects TRBV19 to TRBJ1-5; 7 nucleotides align to TRBD1. The germline V gene encodes CDR1 LNHDA and CDR2 SQIVND (reference sequence). With V trimmed by 7 bases and J by 5 bases, 14 bases remained unmatched. The CDR3 covers 16 residues. CDR3: CASNPKGRGLDQPQHF. The CDR3 DNA reads as TGTGCCAGTAACCCGAAGGGCAGGGGGTTGGATCAGCCCCAGCATTTT.

This clone came up many times. The rearrangement uses TRBV4-2 and TRBJ2-1, with D possibly being TRBD1 (5 bases). This CDR3 has 15 amino acids. Germline V gene data show CDR1 as LGHNA and CDR2 as YNFKEQ. V shed 0 bases and J shed 5 bases, with 11 bases lying between them. CDR3 nucleotides: TGTGCCAGCAGCCAAGATTGGGGCTATAACAATGAGCAGTTCTTC. The encoded protein is CASSQDWGYNNEQFF.